This T cell receptor beta chain comes out of a study of cytomegalovirus exposure and HLA in healthy donors. The PCR made use of 60 Vbeta and 13 Jbeta primers. Sequencing was performed with immunoSEQ multiplex PCR; in TCRdb, only in-frame clones are kept and a portion is missing. Of about 170,000 clones listed, around two thirds were seen once; the top ten hold less than 3%. From germline, CDR1 is SGHTA and CDR2 FQGTGA. This CDR3 comprises 15 residues. The V segment lost 3 bases and the J segment 4 bases; nucleotides outside the gene matches: 7. The sample consisted of PBMCs. The TCR originated in a middle-aged man in good health and CMV-seronegative. The V call is TRBV7-3, the J call TRBJ2-7; 9 positions agree with TRBD1. CDR3 in DNA: TGTGCCAGCAGCTTGACCGGGACAGGGAATTACGAGCAGTACTTC. Protein sequence: CASSLTGTGNYEQYF.